Sequencing of this T cell receptor (beta chain) was carried out in a study of human T cells and chemical hapten exposure. Study as a whole: Patches that contained 0.01% DPC were applied to the upper back and read at 6 days. Findings and limits, study-wide: TCRs at high frequency, those above 1 in 1000, did not change with DPC sensitization. Expanded TCRs grouped into significantly more large CDR3 similarity clusters than controls produced.

Specified time point: patch test 1, 2 weeks after DPC sensitization. As to treatment: therapeutic diphenylcyclopropenone sensitization with weekly scalp DPC. The V and J ends lost 6 bases and 5 bases respectively, with 14 bases between them. CDR3 length: 14 residues. Germline V gene lookup returns CDR1 MNHEY and CDR2 SMNVEV (reference sequence). This clonotype appeared a few times. Its antigen remains unidentified. Via MiXCR, TCRdb re-called the RACE reads, giving one row per CDR3 protein. This sample has roughly 72,000 distinct CDR3 sequences, with over 9% found just once. The chain joins TRBV27 to TRBJ2-1, with D possibly matching TRBD2 (6 bases). This TCR was sampled from a woman aged 50 to 60 with alopecia areata. Some clones in this sample may be carry-over from other donors' samples. This specimen was whole blood, taken in connection with sensitization to the hapten diphenylcyclopropenone (DPC). CDR3 protein: CASRRGGVNNEQFF. CDR3 sequence (DNA): TGTGCCAGCAGGAGGGGCGGGGTGAACAATGAGCAGTTCTTC.